These 21 T cell receptor beta chains share one sample of origin, sequenced in a study of blood T cell repertoires in COVID-19. The assay was immunoSEQ multiplex PCR, and TCRdb's table has in-frame clones only and misses some. The sample carries about 160,000 clones, approximately 82% recorded once. The sample was peripheral blood. These receptors were taken from a woman of 80 years or more with acute or convalescent COVID-19.

The rearrangement uses TRBV6-5 and TRBJ1-2; D gene ambiguous. CDR1 and CDR2 (germline): MNHEY, SVGAGI. The V gene lost 7 bases and the J gene lost 5 bases, with 5 bases spanning the gap. This CDR3 contains 10 residues. The CDR3 protein is CASNEYGYTF. The CDR3 bases are TGTGCCAGCAACGAGTATGGCTACACCTTC.

This clone showed up just once. This sequence joins TRBV18 and TRBJ1-1, with D perhaps matching TRBD1 (6 bases). Trimming cost V 3 bases and J 4 bases, with 12 bases left between them. Germline V gene data show CDR1 as KGHSH and CDR2 as LQKENI. The CDR3 has 14 amino acids. The CDR3 reads CASSPDRWGTEAFF. The CDR3 nucleotides read TGTGCCAGCTCACCCGACAGGTGGGGCACTGAAGCTTTCTTT.

This chain connects TRBV28 to TRBJ1-6; D possibly corresponds to TRBD1 (6 bases). The CDR3 runs to 14 residues. Trimming pared 3 bases from V and 10 bases from J, leaving 13 bases between. CDR1 MDHEN and CDR2 SYDVKM come from the germline V gene. The CDR3 DNA reads as TGTGCCAGCAGTTTTTGGACAGTGGGCTCACCCCTCCACTTT. This sequence encodes CASSFWTVGSPLHF.

The chain employs TRBV5-1 and TRBJ2-3; 9 positions match TRBD2. Looked up from germline, CDR1 is SGHRS and CDR2 is YFSETQ. V dropped 7 bases and J dropped 4; count of bases not matched to a gene: 7. This CDR3 spans 14 amino acids. DNA for the CDR3: TGCGCCAGCGGGGTGGCGGGAGGGTCAGATACGCAGTATTTT. It specifies CASGVAGGSDTQYF.

The V and J genes are TRBV28 and TRBJ2-1; a possible D gene is TRBD2 (5 bases). Germline V CDR1 and CDR2: MDHEN, SYDVKM. The CDR3 is 15 amino acids. Trimming left V 5 bases short and J 4 bases short, with 15 bases between. CDR3 residues: CASSPPDGGYNEQFF. CDR3 sequence (DNA): TGTGCCAGCAGTCCACCCGACGGAGGTTACAATGAGCAGTTCTTC. The full variable domain, in which reference TRBV28 and TRBJ2-1 provide the parts outside the CDR3, is DVKVTQSSRYLVKRTGEKVFLECVQDMDHENMFWYRQDPGLGLRLIYFSYDVKMKEKGDIPEGYSVSREKKERFSLILESASTNQTSMYLCASSPPDGGYNEQFFGPGTRLTVL.

This clone occurred a few times. V is TRBV18 and J is TRBJ1-1; weak D call: TRBD1 (5 bases). The CDR3 is 14 amino acids. Germline V lookup: CDR1 KGHSH, CDR2 LQKENI. V gave up 1 base and J gave up 0 bases, with 6 bases separating them. CDR3 loop: CASSPQGMNTEAFF. The CDR3 DNA is TGTGCCAGCTCACCACAGGGGATGAACACTGAAGCTTTCTTT.

The chain is built from TRBV12-3 or TRBV12-4 and TRBJ2-6; no clear D. The CDR3 length is 11 residues. The V gene lost 5 bases and the J gene lost 13 bases, with 9 bases spanning the gap. The CDR3 here is CASSPGMVLTF. DNA for the CDR3: TGTGCCAGCAGTCCCGGTATGGTCCTGACTTTC.

This rearrangement joins TRBV11-2 to TRBJ1-3; 7 bases match TRBD1. Per germline, CDR1 SGHAT and CDR2 FQNNGV. This CDR3 comprises 14 residues. V lost 3 bases and J lost 3; bases outside the gene matches: 2. This chain's CDR3 is CASSFDRVGNTIYF. CDR3 coding DNA: TGTGCCAGCAGCTTTGACAGGGTTGGAAACACCATATATTTT. Full variable domain (outside the CDR3, taken from reference TRBV11-2 and TRBJ1-3): EAGVAQSPRYKIIEKRQSVAFWCNPISGHATLYWYQQILGQGPKLLIQFQNNGVVDDSQLPKDRFSAERLKGVDSTLKIQPAKLEDSAVYLCASSFDRVGNTIYFGEGSWLTVV.

This sequence joins TRBV4-3 and TRBJ2-1; 10 positions match TRBD2. Germline lookup yields CDR1 LGHNA and CDR2 YSLEER. V lost 4 bases and J lost 6; bases outside the gene matches: 12. The CDR3 is made up of 17 amino acids. The chain's CDR3 is CASSPRASGSLGNEQFF. The DNA of the CDR3 is TGCGCCAGCAGCCCTCGGGCTAGCGGGAGTCTAGGCAATGAGCAGTTCTTC.

The J gene is TRBJ2-1, the V gene TRBV5-1; D is possibly TRBD1 (6 bases). CDR1 is SGHRS and CDR2 is YFSETQ in the germline V gene. Trimming removed 4 bases from V and 5 bases from J, with 22 bases in between. CDR3 length: 17 residues. The DNA of the CDR3 is TGCGCCAGCAGCGCGAACCCTCAACCCGGGACAAACAATGAGCAGTTCTTC. Amino acids: CASSANPQPGTNNEQFF. Variable domain in full (rest from reference TRBV5-1 and TRBJ2-1): KAGVTQTPRYLIKTRGQQVTLSCSPISGHRSVSWYQQTPGQGLQFLFEYFSETQRNKGNFPGRFSGRQFSNSRSEMNVSTLELGDSALYLCASSANPQPGTNNEQFFGPGTRLTVL.

The rearrangement uses TRBV5-6 and TRBJ1-2, with D unresolved. This CDR3 has 14 residues. CDR1 SGHDT and CDR2 YYEEEE come from the germline V gene. V lost 0 bases to trimming and J lost 0 bases, with 6 bases between them. The CDR3 DNA is TGTGCCAGCAGCTTGGTGGGAGCTAACTATGGCTACACCTTC. Its translation: CASSLVGANYGYTF.

The chain carries TRBV11-2 and TRBJ2-3, with a weak D call TRBD1 (5 bases). CDR1 and CDR2 from the germline V gene are SGHAT and FQNNGV. CDR3 size: 19 residues. Deletions cut 4 bases from V and 3 bases from J, with 26 bases between. In DNA, the CDR3 is TGTGCCAGCAGCTCTCGTTCACATCGACAGCCGGAGATAACAGATACGCAGTATTTT. Residues: CASSSRSHRQPEITDTQYF.

This clone has a handful of counts. This sequence joins TRBV2 and TRBJ2-7; a weak D match, TRBD2 (5 bases). V was clipped by 7 bases and J by 5 bases, with 6 bases between them. The CDR3 sequence is 10 residues long. Germline CDR1 is SNHLY and CDR2 is FYNNEI. In nucleotides, the CDR3 is TGTGCCAGCACGGGGAACGAGCAGTACTTC. Amino acid sequence: CASTGNEQYF.

V gene TRBV19 combines with J gene TRBJ1-3; D is unclear. CDR3 length equals 12 residues. The V end lost 7 bases, the J end lost 3 bases, and 7 bases lay between the germline ends. Germline V gives CDR1 LNHDA, CDR2 SQIVND (reference sequence). The DNA for the CDR3 is TGTGCCAGTACTAGCAGTGGAAACACCATATATTTT. Translation gives CASTSSGNTIYF.

V is TRBV5-1 and J is TRBJ2-1, with TRBD2 matching over 11 bases. The germline V gene has CDR1 SGHRS and CDR2 YFSETQ. The junction had 3 bases not matched to a gene; V was cut back by 4 bases and J by 3 bases. The CDR3 is 15 residues long. The CDR3 nucleotides read TGCGCCAGCAGCGGAACTAGCGGGAGCTACAATGAGCAGTTCTTC. This translates into CASSGTSGSYNEQFF.

The rearrangement joins TRBV19 to TRBJ2-7; TRBD2 matches at 9 bases. With 4 bases clipped from V and 1 base from J, the junction kept 2 bases outside the gene matches. CDR3 size: 14 residues. CDR1 is LNHDA and CDR2 is SQIVND in the germline V gene (reference sequence). The chain's CDR3 is CASSNLAGSYEQYF. As DNA, the CDR3 is TGTGCCAGTAGTAACCTAGCGGGATCCTACGAGCAGTACTTC.

The chain employs TRBV19 and TRBJ2-7; a weak D match, TRBD1 (6 bases). V shed 3 bases and J shed 3 bases, with 12 bases lying between them. Germline values: CDR1 LNHDA, CDR2 SQIVND (reference sequence). This CDR3 is built from 14 residues. CDR3 sequence: CASSIDRSFYEQYF. The CDR3 coding sequence is TGTGCCAGTAGTATCGACAGGTCTTTCTACGAGCAGTACTTC.

The sample holds many counts of this clone. The rearrangement joins TRBV10-2 to TRBJ2-7; 11 positions match TRBD2. The CDR3 totals 15 residues. Trimming took 6 bases from V and 4 from J; bases not matched to a gene: 8. Looked up from germline, CDR1 is WSHSY and CDR2 is SAAADI. For the CDR3, the DNA is TGCGCCAGCAGCTACACTAGCGGGAGAGAGTACGAGCAGTACTTC. Encoded protein: CASSYTSGREYEQYF.

The CDR3 coding sequence is TGTGCCAGCAGCTTAGACACAAACAGGGGGGTCCTCTATGGCTACACCTTC. Its protein product is CASSLDTNRGVLYGYTF. The chain joins TRBV7-8 to TRBJ1-2, with TRBD1 identical over 8 bases. This CDR3 has 17 residues. Per the germline V gene, CDR1 is SGHVS and CDR2 is FQNEAQ. Unmatched junction bases numbered 11, after V lost 1 base and J lost 4 bases.

This chain links TRBV3-1 (or the pseudogene TRBV3-2) with TRBJ2-7; 8 bases map to TRBD1. Losses at the gene ends were 4 bases for V and 3 bases for J; bases not matched to a gene: 8. CDR3 length equals 15 residues. CDR1 and CDR2 (germline): LGHDT, YNNKEL (reference sequence). The CDR3 nucleotides read TGTGCCAGCAGCCCAGCGACAGGGGTCAACTACGAGCAGTACTTC. Protein: CASSPATGVNYEQYF.

As to this clone: The sample holds other DNA sequences that translate to the same CDR3. J is TRBJ1-1 and V is TRBV7-9; D not resolved. V was pared by 1 base and J by 11 bases, with 11 bases between. The CDR3 runs to 12 residues. CDR1 and CDR2 (germline): SEHNR, FQNEAQ (reference sequence). Here the CDR3 reads CASSLGEGRAFF. The CDR3 region has the DNA TGTGCCAGCAGCTTAGGGGAGGGTAGGGCTTTCTTT.